Listed below are T cell receptor beta chains from one sample, sequenced in a study of cytomegalovirus exposure and HLA in healthy donors. Measured with immunoSEQ multiplex PCR; TCRdb has only the in-frame clones, and not every one. The sample lists about 170,000 clones, roughly 80% occurring once. Sample: PBMCs. The receptors derive from a man aged 30-40 years in good health and CMV-seropositive. CDR3s include the opening cysteine and the closing phenylalanine or tryptophan. The order of the fields is D gene, clone size, J gene, V gene, CDR3 DNA, CDR3 protein. D genes are given only for firm matches. Clone size is given for some rows only: seen once, a few or many times, or a class if the clone is expanded.

D: TRBD2; size: NA; J: TRBJ2-7; V: TRBV7-9; DNA: TGTTCCAGCAGCTTAGTGACTAGCGCCGACGAGCAGTACTTC; CDR3: CSSSLVTSADEQYF
D: NA; size: NA; J: TRBJ2-5; V: TRBV6-6; DNA: TGTGCCAGCAGTTACGGACATCAAGAGACCCAGTACTTC; CDR3: CASSYGHQETQYF
D: NA; size: NA; J: TRBJ1-2; V: TRBV11-3; DNA: TGTGCCAGCAGCTTACCAGGGGCGTATGGCTACACCTTC; CDR3: CASSLPGAYGYTF
D: NA; size: NA; J: TRBJ2-2; V: TRBV7-8; DNA: TGTGCCAGCCTTACCGGACTTGCCATCAACACCGGGGAGCTGTTTTTT; CDR3: CASLTGLAINTGELFF
D: TRBD2; size: few; J: TRBJ2-1; V: TRBV19; DNA: TGTGCCAGTAGTATAGGGAGCGGGGGGGCTTGGGAGCAGTTCTTC; CDR3: CASSIGSGGAWEQFF
D: NA; size: NA; J: TRBJ2-7; V: TRBV6-1; DNA: TGTGCCAGCAGCATACAGAATACCTACGAGCAGTACTTC; CDR3: CASSIQNTYEQYF
D: NA; size: NA; J: TRBJ1-5; V: TRBV9; DNA: TGTGCCAGCAGCGTAGGGGCAGGCAATCAGCCCCAGCATTTT; CDR3: CASSVGAGNQPQHF
D: TRBD1; size: NA; J: TRBJ1-2; V: TRBV29-1; DNA: TGCAGCGTTGAGACGGGGGACAGTAACTATGGCTACACCTTC; CDR3: CSVETGDSNYGYTF
D: TRBD1; size: NA; J: TRBJ2-5; V: TRBV19; DNA: TGTGCCAGTAGTATTGGGGGGACAGGGGGCATTGGGGAGACCCAGTACTTC; CDR3: CASSIGGTGGIGETQYF
D: NA; size: few; J: TRBJ2-7; V: TRBV7-9; DNA: TGTGCCAGCAGCGCCACAGGCCAGGACGAGCAGTACTTC; CDR3: CASSATGQDEQYF
D: NA; size: NA; J: TRBJ2-7; V: TRBV23-1; DNA: TGCGCCAGCAGTCAGAAAACGGACAGTTGCTTAACCTACGAGCAGTACTTC; CDR3: CASSQKTDSCLTYEQYF
D: TRBD1; size: NA; J: TRBJ2-6; V: TRBV9; DNA: TGTGCCAGCAGCTCGACAGGGGGCAGCTCTGGGGCCAACGTCCTGACTTTC; CDR3: CASSSTGGSSGANVLTF
D: NA; size: NA; J: TRBJ2-7; V: TRBV7-9; DNA: TGTTCCAGCAGCTTTTTATCTCGGCAGGGTCCCGAGCAGTACTTC; CDR3: CSSSFLSRQGPEQYF
D: TRBD1; size: NA; J: TRBJ1-1; V: TRBV28; DNA: TGTGCCAGCAGTTACCAGGGGGCGAACACTGAAGCTTTCTTT; CDR3: CASSYQGANTEAFF
D: TRBD1; size: NA; J: TRBJ2-2; V: TRBV9; DNA: TGTGCCAGCAGCAACAGACAGGGGGGCACCGGGGAGCTGTTTTTT; CDR3: CASSNRQGGTGELFF
D: NA; size: NA; J: TRBJ1-1; V: TRBV6-5; DNA: TGTGCCAGCAGTTACTCGGTGGCAGGGAACACTGAAGCTTTCTTT; CDR3: CASSYSVAGNTEAFF
D: TRBD1; size: NA; J: TRBJ1-1; V: TRBV15; DNA: TGTGCCACCAGCAGGGCGATGGACAGGGGGCGGACTGAAGCTTTCTTT; CDR3: CATSRAMDRGRTEAFF
D: NA; size: NA; J: TRBJ1-1; V: TRBV6-5; DNA: TGTGCCAGCAGTCCCAGACAGGCTTCGAACACTGAAGCTTTCTTT; CDR3: CASSPRQASNTEAFF
D: NA; size: NA; J: TRBJ2-7; V: TRBV5-1; DNA: TGCGCCAGCAGCTTGGTGCAGGGAATCTACGAGCAGTACTTC; CDR3: CASSLVQGIYEQYF
D: NA; size: NA; J: TRBJ1-3; V: TRBV9; DNA: TGTGCCAGCAGCCCCGAGGGGGGGTCAGGTGGAAACACCATATATTTT; CDR3: CASSPEGGSGGNTIYF
D: NA; size: NA; J: TRBJ2-7; V: TRBV14; DNA: TGTGCCAGCAGCCAAGATCCGTACTATAACGAGCAGTACTTC; CDR3: CASSQDPYYNEQYF
D: NA; size: NA; J: TRBJ2-7; V: TRBV10-1; DNA: TGCGCCAGCAGTGAGTCGAACAGACCGGGGTTGGAGCAGTACTTC; CDR3: CASSESNRPGLEQYF
D: NA; size: NA; J: TRBJ1-1; V: TRBV5-1; DNA: TGCGCCAGCGGTGGGGGAGGGGACACTGAAGCTTTCTTT; CDR3: CASGGGGDTEAFF
D: NA; size: few; J: TRBJ2-4; V: TRBV28; DNA: TGTGCCAGCAGTTTAAACAGGGTCAAAAACATTCAGTACTTC; CDR3: CASSLNRVKNIQYF
D: TRBD1; size: NA; J: TRBJ2-1; V: TRBV19; DNA: TGTGCCACCCACACTCCGGGACAGGGGACCGATGAGCAGTTCTTC; CDR3: CATHTPGQGTDEQFF
D: NA; size: NA; J: TRBJ1-1; V: TRBV19; DNA: TGTGCAGCGACAGGATACACTGAAGCTTTCTTT; CDR3: CAATGYTEAFF
D: TRBD2; size: once; J: TRBJ2-2; V: TRBV28; DNA: TGTGCCAGCAGTTTTGAGGGACTAGGGGTTTGGGACACCGGGGAGCTGTTTTTT; CDR3: CASSFEGLGVWDTGELFF
D: NA; size: NA; J: TRBJ2-7; V: TRBV30; DNA: TGTGCCTGGAGTGCAGGCAGAGCCTACGAGCAGTACTTC; CDR3: CAWSAGRAYEQYF
D: TRBD1; size: NA; J: TRBJ1-2; V: TRBV5-1; DNA: TGCGCCAGCAGCCCAACCGGGACAGGGGCGCCCTATGGCTACACCTTC; CDR3: CASSPTGTGAPYGYTF
D: TRBD2; size: NA; J: TRBJ2-1; V: TRBV27; DNA: TGTGCCAGCAGGGTCGTAGCGGGAGGGTTGCTCAACAATGAGCAGTTCTTC; CDR3: CASRVVAGGLLNNEQFF
D: NA; size: NA; J: TRBJ1-1; V: TRBV7-3; DNA: TGTGCCAGCAGCCCTGACAGCTTCACTGAAGCTTTCTTT; CDR3: CASSPDSFTEAFF
D: NA; size: NA; J: TRBJ1-2; V: TRBV10-3; DNA: TGTGCCATCGGGGAGGGAAACTATGGCTACACCTTC; CDR3: CAIGEGNYGYTF
D: TRBD1; size: few; J: TRBJ1-1; V: TRBV11-2; DNA: TGTGCCAGCAGCCAGGACAGGGACACTGAAGCTTTCTTT; CDR3: CASSQDRDTEAFF
D: NA; size: NA; J: TRBJ2-2; V: TRBV2; DNA: TGTGCCAGCAGCTATTCCGGGGAGCTGTTTTTT; CDR3: CASSYSGELFF
D: NA; size: NA; J: TRBJ1-4; V: TRBV7-8; DNA: TGTGCCAGCAGTCTGGGCCCCCCTCAATTTGCAACTAATGAAAAACTGTTTTTT; CDR3: CASSLGPPQFATNEKLFF
D: TRBD2; size: NA; J: TRBJ2-7; V: TRBV27; DNA: TGTGCCAGCAGTCCCCCTAGGGGGACTAGCTTAAGCTACGAGCAGTACTTC; CDR3: CASSPPRGTSLSYEQYF
D: TRBD1; size: NA; J: TRBJ2-1; V: TRBV2; DNA: TGTGCCAGCAGTCGTCCGGGACAGAGCCTCAATGAGCAGTTCTTC; CDR3: CASSRPGQSLNEQFF
D: TRBD1; size: NA; J: TRBJ2-1; V: TRBV19; DNA: TGTGCCAGTAGTATTCAGGGGGCGAACAATGAGCAGTTCTTC; CDR3: CASSIQGANNEQFF
D: NA; size: NA; J: TRBJ1-6; V: TRBV4-3; DNA: TGCGCCAGCAGCCAAGAACAGGGAGATTCACCCCTCCACTTT; CDR3: CASSQEQGDSPLHF
D: TRBD2; size: NA; J: TRBJ2-1; V: TRBV5-1; DNA: TGCGCCAGCAGCCCCAGGGGGGCTAGCGGGAGGGGTCCCATTGATGAGCAGTTCTTC; CDR3: CASSPRGASGRGPIDEQFF
D: TRBD2; size: NA; J: TRBJ2-2; V: TRBV11-3; DNA: TGTGCCAGCAGCTTCGGGCCTGGACTAGCGGGGACTAACACCGGGGAGCTGTTTTTT; CDR3: CASSFGPGLAGTNTGELFF
D: TRBD2; size: NA; J: TRBJ2-2; V: TRBV7-6; DNA: TGTGCCAGCAGCTTACCCGGGAGGGACACCGGGGAGCTGTTTTTT; CDR3: CASSLPGRDTGELFF
D: TRBD2; size: NA; J: TRBJ2-3; V: TRBV7-8; DNA: TGTGCCAGCAGCTCCCGAAGTGTAGCGGGGGGGCCTTGGGCCACAGATACGCAGTATTTT; CDR3: CASSSRSVAGGPWATDTQYF
D: TRBD1; size: NA; J: TRBJ1-2; V: TRBV4-1; DNA: TGCGCCAGCAGCCAAGATGGGACAGGGGGAAGTGGCTACACCTTC; CDR3: CASSQDGTGGSGYTF
D: NA; size: NA; J: TRBJ2-2; V: TRBV11-2; DNA: TGTGCCAGCAGCTTCCGCACCGGGGAGCTGTTTTTT; CDR3: CASSFRTGELFF